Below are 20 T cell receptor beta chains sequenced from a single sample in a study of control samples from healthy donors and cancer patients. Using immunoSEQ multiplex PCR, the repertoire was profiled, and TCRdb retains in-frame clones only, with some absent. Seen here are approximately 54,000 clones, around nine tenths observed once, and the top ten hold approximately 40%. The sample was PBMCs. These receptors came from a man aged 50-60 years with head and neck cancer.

The CDR3 sequence: CSVERVAGGTSYEQYF. CDR3 bases: TGCAGCGTTGAAAGGGTGGCAGGCGGGACATCCTACGAGCAGTACTTC. V and J are TRBV29-1 and TRBJ2-7, with D perhaps given as TRBD1 or TRBD2 (6 bases each). The germline V gene encodes CDR1 SQVTM and CDR2 ANQGSEA. With 2 bases removed from V and 1 base from J, the gap between germline ends came to 18 bases. The CDR3 contains 16 residues.

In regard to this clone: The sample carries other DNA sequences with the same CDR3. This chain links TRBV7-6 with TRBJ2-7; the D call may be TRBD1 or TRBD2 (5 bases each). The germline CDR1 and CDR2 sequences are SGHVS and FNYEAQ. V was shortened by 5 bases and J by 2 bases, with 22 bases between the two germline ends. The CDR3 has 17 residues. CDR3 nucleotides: TGTGCCAGCAGCATGTACCCTTCCGGGACCGAGACCTACGAGCAGTACTTC. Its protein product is CASSMYPSGTETYEQYF.

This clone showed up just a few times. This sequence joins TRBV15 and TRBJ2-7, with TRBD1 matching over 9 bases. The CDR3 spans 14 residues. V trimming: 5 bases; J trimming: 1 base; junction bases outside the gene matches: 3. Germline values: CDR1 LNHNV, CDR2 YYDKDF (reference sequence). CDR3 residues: CATSLGQGSYEQYF. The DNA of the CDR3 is TGTGCCACCAGCCTCGGACAGGGGTCCTACGAGCAGTACTTC.

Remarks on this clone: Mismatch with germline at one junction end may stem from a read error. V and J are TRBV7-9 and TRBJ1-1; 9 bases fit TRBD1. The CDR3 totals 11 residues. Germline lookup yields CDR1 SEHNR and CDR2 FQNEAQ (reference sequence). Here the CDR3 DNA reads TGCACAGGGGGCGCGGACACTGAAGCTTTCTTT. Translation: CTGGADTEAFF.

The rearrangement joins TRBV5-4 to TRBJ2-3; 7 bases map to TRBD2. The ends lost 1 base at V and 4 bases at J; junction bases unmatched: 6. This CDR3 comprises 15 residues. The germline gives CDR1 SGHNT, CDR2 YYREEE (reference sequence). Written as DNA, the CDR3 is TGTGCCAGCAGCTTGCCCGGGAGGTTTGCAGATACGCAGTATTTT. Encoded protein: CASSLPGRFADTQYF.

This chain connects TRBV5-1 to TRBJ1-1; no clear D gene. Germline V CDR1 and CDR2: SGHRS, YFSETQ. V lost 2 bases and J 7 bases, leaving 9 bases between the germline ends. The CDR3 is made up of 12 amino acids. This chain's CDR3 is CASSFSGLEAFF. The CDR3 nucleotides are TGCGCCAGCAGCTTCTCTGGTCTTGAAGCTTTCTTT.

CDR3 in DNA: TGTGCCAGCCGAAGCAGGTGGGCTACGTATTTT. It codes for CASRSRWATYF. This chain uses TRBV12-3 or TRBV12-4 with TRBJ2-3; unclear D gene. V was clipped by 8 bases and J by 14 bases, with 17 bases between them. The CDR3 covers 11 residues.

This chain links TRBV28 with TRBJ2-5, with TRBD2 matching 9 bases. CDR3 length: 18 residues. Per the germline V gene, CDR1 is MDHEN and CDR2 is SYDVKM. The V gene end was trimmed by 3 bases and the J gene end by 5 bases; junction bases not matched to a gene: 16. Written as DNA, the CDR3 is TGTGCCAGCAGTTTTATGCCAAGCGGGAGGACTCCTCGGGAGACCCAGTACTTC. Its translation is CASSFMPSGRTPRETQYF. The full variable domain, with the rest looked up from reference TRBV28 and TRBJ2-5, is DVKVTQSSRYLVKRTGEKVFLECVQDMDHENMFWYRQDPGLGLRLIYFSYDVKMKEKGDIPEGYSVSREKKERFSLILESASTNQTSMYLCASSFMPSGRTPRETQYFGPGTRLLVL.

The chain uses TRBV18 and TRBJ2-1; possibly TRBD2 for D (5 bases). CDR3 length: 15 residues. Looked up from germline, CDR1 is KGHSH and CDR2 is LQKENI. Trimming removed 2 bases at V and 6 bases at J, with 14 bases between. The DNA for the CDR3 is TGTGCCAGCTCACCATCCCGGGAATTCGGCAATGAGCAGTTCTTC. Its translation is CASSPSREFGNEQFF.

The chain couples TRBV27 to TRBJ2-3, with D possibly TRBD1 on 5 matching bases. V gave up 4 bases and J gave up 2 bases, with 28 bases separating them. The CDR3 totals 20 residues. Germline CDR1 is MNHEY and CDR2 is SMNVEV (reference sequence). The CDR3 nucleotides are TGTGCCAGCAGTTCAAATAGCCTCAATCCCTCCAGGGTATACACAGATACGCAGTATTTT. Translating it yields CASSSNSLNPSRVYTDTQYF.

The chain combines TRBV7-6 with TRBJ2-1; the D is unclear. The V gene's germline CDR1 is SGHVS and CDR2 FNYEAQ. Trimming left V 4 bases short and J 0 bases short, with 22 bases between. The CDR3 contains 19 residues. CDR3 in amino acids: CASSSPRGPPNTSYNEQFF. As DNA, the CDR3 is TGTGCCAGCAGCTCCCCTCGAGGTCCCCCTAATACCTCCTACAATGAGCAGTTCTTC.

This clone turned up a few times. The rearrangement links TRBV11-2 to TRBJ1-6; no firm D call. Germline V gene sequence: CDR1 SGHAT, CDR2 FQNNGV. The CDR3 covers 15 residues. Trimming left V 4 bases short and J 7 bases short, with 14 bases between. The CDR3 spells CASSSLKQTNSPLHF. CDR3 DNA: TGTGCCAGCAGCTCCTTGAAGCAGACGAATTCACCCCTCCACTTT.

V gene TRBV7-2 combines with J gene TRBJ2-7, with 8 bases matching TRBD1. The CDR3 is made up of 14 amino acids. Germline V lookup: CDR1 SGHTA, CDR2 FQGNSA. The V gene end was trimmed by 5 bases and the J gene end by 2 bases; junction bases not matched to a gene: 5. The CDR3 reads CASSLRQGPYEQYF. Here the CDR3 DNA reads TGTGCCAGCAGCCTACGACAGGGGCCCTACGAGCAGTACTTC.

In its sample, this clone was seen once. CDR3: CASSYKLTGNTEAFF. The CDR3 nucleotides read TGTGCCAGCAGTTATAAGTTAACAGGTAACACTGAAGCTTTCTTT. The chain has TRBV6-2 or TRBV6-3 and TRBJ1-1, with D possibly matching TRBD1 (5 bases). The CDR3 runs 15 residues. Trimming took off 3 bases at V and 2 bases at J, with 13 bases between the two ends. Germline V gene data show CDR1 as MNHEY and CDR2 as SVGEGT.

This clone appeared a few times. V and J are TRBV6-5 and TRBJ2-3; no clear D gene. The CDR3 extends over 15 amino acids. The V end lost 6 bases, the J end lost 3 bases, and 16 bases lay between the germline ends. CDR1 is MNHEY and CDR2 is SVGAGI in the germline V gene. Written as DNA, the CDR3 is TGTGCCAGCAGCGGTTCCGGGCTCGGGACAGATACGCAGTATTTT. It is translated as CASSGSGLGTDTQYF.

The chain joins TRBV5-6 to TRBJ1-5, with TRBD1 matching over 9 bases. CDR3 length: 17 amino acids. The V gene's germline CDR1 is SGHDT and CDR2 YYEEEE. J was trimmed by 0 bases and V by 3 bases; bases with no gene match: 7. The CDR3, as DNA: TGTGCCAGCAGCTCGTACAGGGGGCCCTATAGCAATCAGCCCCAGCATTTT. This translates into CASSSYRGPYSNQPQHF. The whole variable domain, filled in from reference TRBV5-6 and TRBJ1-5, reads DAGVTQSPTHLIKTRGQQVTLRCSPKSGHDTVSWYQQALGQGPQFIFQYYEEEERQRGNFPDRFSGHQFPNYSSELNVNALLLGDSALYLCASSSYRGPYSNQPQHFGDGTRLSIL.

The CDR3 reads CASSQEWAIQETQYF. CDR3 DNA: TGCGCCAGCAGCCAAGAGTGGGCCATCCAAGAGACCCAGTACTTC. The rearrangement joins TRBV4-3 to TRBJ2-5; the D is unclear. Germline values: CDR1 LGHNA, CDR2 YSLEER. The V end lost 0 bases, the J end lost 1 base, and 9 bases lay between the germline ends. The CDR3 runs 15 residues.

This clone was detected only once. In DNA, the CDR3 is TGTGCCAGCAGCCCAAACCTACAGGGAAGCTATGGCTACACCTTC. Translating gives CASSPNLQGSYGYTF. This chain joins TRBV4-2 and TRBJ1-2; possibly TRBD1 for D (6 bases). Germline CDR1 and CDR2: LGHNA and YNFKEQ. The CDR3 is 15 residues long. Trimming took off 4 bases at V and 4 bases at J, with 16 bases between the two ends.

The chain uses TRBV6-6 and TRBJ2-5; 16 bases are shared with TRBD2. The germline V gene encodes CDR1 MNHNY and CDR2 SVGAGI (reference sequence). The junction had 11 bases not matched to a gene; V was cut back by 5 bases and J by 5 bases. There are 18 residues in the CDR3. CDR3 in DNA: TGTGCCAGCAGTCCCGGGACTAGCGGGGGGGTAGGGATCGAGACCCAGTACTTC. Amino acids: CASSPGTSGGVGIETQYF.

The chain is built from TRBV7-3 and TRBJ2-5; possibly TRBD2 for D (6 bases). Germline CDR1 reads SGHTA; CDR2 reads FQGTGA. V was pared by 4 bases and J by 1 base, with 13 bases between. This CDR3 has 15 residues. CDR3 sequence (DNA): TGTGCCAGCAGCTGGGTGGGGGGACCCCAAGAGACCCAGTACTTC. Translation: CASSWVGGPQETQYF.